This paragraph reports one TCR beta chain. Its antigen is not known. RNA transcripts gave rise to amplified TCR beta CDR3 regions. When the TCR CDR3 underwent first-round RT-PCR, the HTBI primer set was used. TCRdb itself ran the multiplex PCR reads through MiXCR, one entry per CDR3 protein. The data show 550,000 to 700,000 distinct CDR3 sequences, around 15% seen once. J was trimmed by 1 base and V by 8 bases; bases with no gene match: 2. The CDR3 has 13 residues. The sample is drawn from a study of T cells in Graves' hyperthyroidism and ophthalmopathy. Study results and limitations: In blood, most of the thyroid clonotypes expanded above 0.001 were also present.

The V and J genes are TRBV12-3 or TRBV12-4 and TRBJ1-5; TRBD1 matches 7 bases. The specimen was blood. This TCR came from a woman in her 40s with Graves' ophthalmopathy. CDR3 sequence: CASGTVSNQPQHF. For the CDR3, the DNA is TGTGCCAGCGGGACAGTCAGCAATCAGCCCCAGCATTTT.